This TCR beta chain originates from a study of cytomegalovirus exposure and HLA in healthy donors. The wider study: Unique TCRs numbering roughly 80 million, obtained from HLA-typed donors, made up an early data release. Across about 400 genotyped donors, more than 75% landed in the Caucasian-associated ancestry cluster. Study conclusions and caveats: Most subjects had HLA-A and HLA-B alleles reportedly predicted accurately by TCR beta sequences. Specific recognition of CMV antigens was confirmed in vitro for three chains (all CMV-associated).

Remarks on this clone: What it binds is unknown.

60 Vbeta and 13 Jbeta primers were used in PCR. Here immunoSEQ multiplex PCR was the method, and the copy in TCRdb shows in-frame clones only, minus some. The sample shows about 140,000 clones, over 60% of them seen only once. CDR1 SGHVS and CDR2 FQNEAQ come from the germline V gene. V lost 5 bases and J 3 bases, leaving 17 bases between the germline ends. The CDR3 length is 15 residues. V usage is TRBV7-8 and J usage is TRBJ2-7, with a tentative D call TRBD2 (5 bases). Material: PBMCs. This TCR was recovered from a woman in her twenties or thirties in good health and CMV-seronegative. The CDR3 sequence: CASSPEVGSGYEQYF. As DNA, the CDR3 is TGTGCCAGCAGCCCCGAGGTGGGCAGCGGCTACGAGCAGTACTTC.